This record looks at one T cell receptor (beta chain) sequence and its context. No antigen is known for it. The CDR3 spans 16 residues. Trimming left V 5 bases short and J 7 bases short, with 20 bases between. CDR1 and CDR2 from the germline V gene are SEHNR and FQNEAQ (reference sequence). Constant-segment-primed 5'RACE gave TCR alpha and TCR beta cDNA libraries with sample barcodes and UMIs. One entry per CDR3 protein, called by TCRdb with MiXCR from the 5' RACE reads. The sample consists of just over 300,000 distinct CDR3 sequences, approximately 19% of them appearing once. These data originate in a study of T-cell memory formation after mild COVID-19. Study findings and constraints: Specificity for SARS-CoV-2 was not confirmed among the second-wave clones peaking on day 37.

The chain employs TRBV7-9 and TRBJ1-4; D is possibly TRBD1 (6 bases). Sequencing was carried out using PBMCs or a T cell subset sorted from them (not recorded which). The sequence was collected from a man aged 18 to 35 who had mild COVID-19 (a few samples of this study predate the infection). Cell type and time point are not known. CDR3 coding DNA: TGTGCCAGCAGCAGTTTTAAAGCGGGACACCTTGAAAAACTGTTTTTT. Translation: CASSSFKAGHLEKLFF.